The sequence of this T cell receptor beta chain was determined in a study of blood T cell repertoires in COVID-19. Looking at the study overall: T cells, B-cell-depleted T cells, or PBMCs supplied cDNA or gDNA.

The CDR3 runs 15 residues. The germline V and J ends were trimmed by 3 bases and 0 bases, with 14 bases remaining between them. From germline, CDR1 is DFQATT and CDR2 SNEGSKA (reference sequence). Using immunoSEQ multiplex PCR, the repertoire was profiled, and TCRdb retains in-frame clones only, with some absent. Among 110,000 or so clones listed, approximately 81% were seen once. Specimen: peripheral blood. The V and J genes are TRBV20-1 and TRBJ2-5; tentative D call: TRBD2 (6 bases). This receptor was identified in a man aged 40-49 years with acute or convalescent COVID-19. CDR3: CSASIRGEYQETQYF. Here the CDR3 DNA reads TGCAGTGCTAGTATTCGCGGGGAGTACCAAGAGACCCAGTACTTC.